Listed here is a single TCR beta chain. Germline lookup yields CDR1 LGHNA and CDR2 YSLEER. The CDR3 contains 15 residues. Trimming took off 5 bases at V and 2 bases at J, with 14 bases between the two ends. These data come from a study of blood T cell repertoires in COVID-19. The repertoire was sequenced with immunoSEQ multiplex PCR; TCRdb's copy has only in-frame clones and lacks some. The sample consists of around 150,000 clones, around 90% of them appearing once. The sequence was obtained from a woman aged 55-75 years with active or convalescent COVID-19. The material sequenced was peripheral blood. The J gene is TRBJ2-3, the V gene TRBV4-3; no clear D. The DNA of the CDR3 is TGCGCCAGCAGCTCACGACAAGGATCCACAGATACGCAGTATTTT. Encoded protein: CASSSRQGSTDTQYF.